These 18 T cell receptor beta chains were sequenced from one sample in a study of blood T cell repertoires in COVID-19. Clones were read by immunoSEQ multiplex PCR, and TCRdb kept only the in-frame ones, dropping some. The table lists roughly 69,000 clones, 80% to 90% of them singletons. Sequenced material: PBMCs or T cells enriched from blood (not recorded which). Receptors were obtained from a woman in her thirties or forties with acute COVID-19.

The rearrangement links TRBV6-5 to TRBJ1-1, with D perhaps matching TRBD1 (6 bases). The germline V and J ends were trimmed by 0 bases and 5 bases, with 7 bases remaining between them. The CDR3 is 13 amino acids. Germline assignment: CDR1 MNHEY and CDR2 SVGAGI. This CDR3 reads CASSYSGGTEAFF. CDR3 sequence (DNA): TGTGCCAGCAGTTACTCAGGGGGTACTGAAGCTTTCTTT.

J is TRBJ2-2 and V is TRBV3-1 (or the pseudogene TRBV3-2); D may be TRBD2 (5 bases). Trimming took 1 base from V and 5 from J, leaving 20 bases between them. Germline assignment: CDR1 LGHDT and CDR2 YNNKEL (reference sequence). This CDR3 has 18 amino acids. CDR3 nucleotide sequence: TGTGCCAGCAGCCAAGCGGCCCGCGAGGGTTATTGGACCGGGGAGCTGTTTTTT. The encoded protein is CASSQAAREGYWTGELFF.

The sample holds one count of this clone. The V gene is TRBV18, the J gene TRBJ1-3, with 7 bases aligning to TRBD1. The CDR3 totals 14 residues. The J segment lost 0 bases and the V segment lost 4 bases, leaving 0 bases of the junction unmatched. CDR1 and CDR2 (germline): KGHSH, LQKENI. CDR3 bases: TGTGCCAGCTCACGGGACAGCTCTGGAAACACCATATATTTT. It encodes CASSRDSSGNTIYF.

The chain uses TRBV7-9 and TRBJ2-5; D may be TRBD2 (6 bases). The CDR3 length is 14 residues. V gave up 2 bases and J gave up 4 bases, with 11 bases separating them. CDR1 is SEHNR, CDR2 FQNEAQ, per germline (reference sequence). CDR3 residues: CASSLPRERETQYF. As DNA, the CDR3 is TGTGCCAGCAGCTTACCCCGGGAGAGAGAGACCCAGTACTTC.

The V gene is TRBV25-1, the J gene TRBJ2-1; no firm D call. Trimming pared 1 base from V and 7 bases from J, leaving 14 bases between. Germline V gene lookup returns CDR1 MGHDK and CDR2 SYGVNS. The CDR3 length is 15 residues. The chain's CDR3 is CASSELNSLQNEQFF. For the CDR3, the DNA is TGTGCCAGCAGTGAATTAAACTCCCTTCAAAATGAGCAGTTCTTC.

This clone was found once. The chain uses TRBV28 and TRBJ1-4; the D gene is possibly TRBD1 (6 bases). Per germline, CDR1 MDHEN and CDR2 SYDVKM. Trimming took 3 bases from V and 8 from J, leaving 16 bases between them. The CDR3 totals 15 residues. The CDR3 reads CASSFRGANREKLFF. CDR3 DNA: TGTGCCAGCAGTTTTCGGGGGGCAAATAGGGAAAAACTGTTTTTT.

The genes are TRBV20-1 and TRBJ1-1; D remains ambiguous. The CDR3 runs 11 residues. Germline V gene lookup returns CDR1 DFQATT and CDR2 SNEGSKA (reference sequence). Between the trimmed V and J ends, which lost 6 bases and 1 base, there was a span of 6 bases. In nucleotides, the CDR3 is TGCAGTGCGGACTGGAACACTGAAGCTTTCTTT. Translated: CSADWNTEAFF.

This clone has only a few counts. The V call is TRBV5-4, the J call TRBJ2-7, with 7 bases fitting TRBD1. Germline V gene sequence: CDR1 SGHNT, CDR2 YYREEE (reference sequence). The CDR3 has 14 residues. V lost 8 bases, J lost 0 bases, and 8 bases stayed unmatched. In nucleotides, the CDR3 is TGTGCCAGTAAGCGGACAGGCGACTCCTACGAGCAGTACTTC. Protein sequence: CASKRTGDSYEQYF.

The table lists this clone with a count of one. The chain has TRBV29-1 and TRBJ2-2, with 13 bases aligning to TRBD2. With 7 bases clipped from V and 4 bases from J, the junction kept 6 bases outside the gene matches. The length of the CDR3 is 15 residues. The germline gives CDR1 SQVTM, CDR2 ANQGSEA. CDR3 region: CSAGGLAGVTGELFF. In DNA, the CDR3 is TGCAGCGCAGGAGGACTAGCGGGAGTCACCGGGGAGCTGTTTTTT.

The chain uses TRBV3-1 (or the pseudogene TRBV3-2) and TRBJ1-4, with 10 bases aligning to TRBD1. The CDR3 extends over 14 amino acids. J gave up 8 bases and V 4 bases, and 4 bases lay outside the gene matches. Germline assignment: CDR1 LGHDT and CDR2 YNNKEL (reference sequence). CDR3 protein: CASSRTGGLEKLFF. The CDR3, as DNA: TGTGCCAGCAGCCGGACAGGGGGATTAGAAAAACTGTTTTTT.

This chain connects TRBV29-1 to TRBJ2-1; 7 bases are a match to TRBD2. V trimming: 6 bases; J trimming: 2 bases; junction bases outside the gene matches: 10. Germline loops: CDR1 SQVTM, CDR2 ANQGSEA. CDR3 length: 15 residues. This chain's CDR3 is CSVAPGGGTYNEQFF. CDR3 DNA sequence: TGCAGCGTCGCTCCCGGCGGGGGAACCTACAATGAGCAGTTCTTC.

This clone appeared once. This chain uses TRBV24-1 with TRBJ2-2; TRBD1 matches at 9 bases. The length of the CDR3 is 16 residues. V was pared by 0 bases and J by 7 bases, with 5 bases of the junction left unmatched. Germline CDR1 and CDR2: KGHDR and SFDVKD. The CDR3 DNA sequence: TGTGCCACCAGTGATTTGGGGACAGGGATCGGCGGGGAGCTGTTTTTT. Its translation is CATSDLGTGIGGELFF.

This chain uses TRBV10-3 with TRBJ1-6, with 7 bases that match TRBD1. V shed 3 bases, J shed 9 bases, and the junction held 8 bases outside the gene matches. Germline-derived CDR1 and CDR2 are ENHRY and SYGVKD. The CDR3 has 15 residues. The DNA for the CDR3 is TGTGCCATCAGTGACGCGGGGACAGTTATTTCACCCCTCCACTTT. It encodes CAISDAGTVISPLHF.

This clone was observed a few times. The chain uses TRBV27 and TRBJ2-6; perhaps TRBD1 as D (5 bases). Germline loops: CDR1 MNHEY, CDR2 SMNVEV (reference sequence). Deletions cut 8 bases from V and 4 bases from J, with 12 bases between. The CDR3 extends over 14 amino acids. The CDR3 loop reads CASGEGVGANVLTF. The CDR3 coding sequence is TGTGCCAGCGGCGAAGGGGTCGGGGCCAACGTCCTGACTTTC.

This chain links TRBV24-1 with TRBJ2-1; D call uncertain. Trimming cost V 0 bases and J 9 bases, with 11 bases left between them. Germline V lookup: CDR1 KGHDR, CDR2 SFDVKD. This CDR3 comprises 14 residues. CDR3 region: CATSDLRARGEQFF. The CDR3 bases are TGTGCCACCAGTGATTTGCGAGCCAGAGGTGAGCAGTTCTTC.

The chain employs TRBV19 and TRBJ2-1; weak D call: TRBD2 (5 bases). Trimming removed 9 bases from V and 10 bases from J, with 16 bases in between. Germline values: CDR1 LNHDA, CDR2 SQIVND (reference sequence). The CDR3 spans 12 residues. CDR3 in amino acids: CASRSGKPEQFF. The CDR3 nucleotides read TGTGCCAGCCGATCCGGGAAGCCCGAGCAGTTCTTC.

The V and J genes are TRBV28 and TRBJ2-1; 8 bases align to TRBD2. With V trimmed by 2 bases and J by 3 bases, 9 bases remained unmatched. CDR3 length: 17 residues. Germline CDR1 MDHEN, CDR2 SYDVKM. In DNA form, the CDR3 reads TGTGCCAGCAGTTTAGGGGCGGGAGGCCTTATCTACAATGAGCAGTTCTTC. It translates to CASSLGAGGLIYNEQFF.

V is TRBV30 and J is TRBJ2-7; no definite D call. This CDR3 contains 12 residues. CDR1 and CDR2 (germline): GTSNPN, SVGIG (reference sequence). The V end lost 8 bases, the J end lost 9 bases, and 20 bases lay between the germline ends. The CDR3 here is CAEARWRLRQYV. The CDR3 DNA sequence: TGTGCCGAGGCTAGATGGCGCCTCCGGCAGTACGTC.